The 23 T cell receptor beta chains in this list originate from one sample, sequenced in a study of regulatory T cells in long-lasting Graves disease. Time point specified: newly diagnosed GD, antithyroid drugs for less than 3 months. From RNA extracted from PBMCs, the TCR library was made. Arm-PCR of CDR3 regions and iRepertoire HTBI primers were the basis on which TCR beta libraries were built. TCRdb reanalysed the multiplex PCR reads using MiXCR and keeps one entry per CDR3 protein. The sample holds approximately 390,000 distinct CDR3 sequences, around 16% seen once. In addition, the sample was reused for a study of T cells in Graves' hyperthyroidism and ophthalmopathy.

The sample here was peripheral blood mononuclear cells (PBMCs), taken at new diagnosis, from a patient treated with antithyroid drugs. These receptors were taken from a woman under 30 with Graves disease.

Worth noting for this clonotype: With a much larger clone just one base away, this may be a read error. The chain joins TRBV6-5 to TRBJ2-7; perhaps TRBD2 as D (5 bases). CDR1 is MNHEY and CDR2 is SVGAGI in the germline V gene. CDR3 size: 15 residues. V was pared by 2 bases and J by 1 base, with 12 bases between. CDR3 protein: CASSYTAGGSYEQYF. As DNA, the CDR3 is TGTGCCAGCAGTTACACGGCGGGCGGTTCCTACGAGCAGTACTTC.

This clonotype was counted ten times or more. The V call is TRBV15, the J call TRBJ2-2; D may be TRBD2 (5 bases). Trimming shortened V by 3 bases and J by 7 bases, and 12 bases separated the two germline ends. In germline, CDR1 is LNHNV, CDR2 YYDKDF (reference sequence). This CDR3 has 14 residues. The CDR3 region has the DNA TGTGCCACCAGCAGCAGACCGGGGATCGGGGAGCTGTTTTTT. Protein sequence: CATSSRPGIGELFF. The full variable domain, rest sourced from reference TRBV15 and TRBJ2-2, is DAMVIQNPRYQVTQFGKPVTLSCSQTLNHNVMYWYQQKSSQAPKLLFHYYDKDFNNEADTPDNFQSRRPNTSFCFLDIRSPGLGDTAMYLCATSSRPGIGELFFGEGSRLTVL.

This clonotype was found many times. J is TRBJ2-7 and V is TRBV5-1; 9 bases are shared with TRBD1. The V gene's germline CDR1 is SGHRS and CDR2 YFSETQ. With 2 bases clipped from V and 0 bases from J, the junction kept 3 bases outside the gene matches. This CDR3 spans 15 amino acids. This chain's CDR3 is CASSFSTGGSYEQYF. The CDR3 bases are TGCGCCAGCAGCTTTTCGACAGGGGGCTCCTACGAGCAGTACTTC.

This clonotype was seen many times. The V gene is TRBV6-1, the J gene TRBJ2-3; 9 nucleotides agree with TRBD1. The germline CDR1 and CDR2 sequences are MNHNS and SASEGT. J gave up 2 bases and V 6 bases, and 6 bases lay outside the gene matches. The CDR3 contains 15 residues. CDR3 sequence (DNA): TGTGCCAGCAGCAAAGGGGACAGGGTCACAGATACGCAGTATTTT. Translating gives CASSKGDRVTDTQYF.

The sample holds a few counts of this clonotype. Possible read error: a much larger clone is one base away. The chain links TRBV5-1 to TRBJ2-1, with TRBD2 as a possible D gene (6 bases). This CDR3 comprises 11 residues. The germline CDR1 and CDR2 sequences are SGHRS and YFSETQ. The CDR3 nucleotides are TGCGCCAACAGCTTTGGGAGGGAGCAGTTCTTC. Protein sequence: CANSFGREQFF.

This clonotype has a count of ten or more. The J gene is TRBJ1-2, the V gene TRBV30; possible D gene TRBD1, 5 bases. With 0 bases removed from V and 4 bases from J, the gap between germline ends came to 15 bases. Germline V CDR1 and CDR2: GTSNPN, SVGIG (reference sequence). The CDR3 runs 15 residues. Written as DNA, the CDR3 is TGTGCCTGGAGTGTCTTTGACAGACTTTTCTATGGCTACACCTTC. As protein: CAWSVFDRLFYGYTF.

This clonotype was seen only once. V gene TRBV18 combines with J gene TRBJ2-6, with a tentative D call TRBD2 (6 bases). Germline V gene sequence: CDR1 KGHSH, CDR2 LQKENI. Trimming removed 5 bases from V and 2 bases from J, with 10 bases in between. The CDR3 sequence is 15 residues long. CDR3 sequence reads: CASSGGNPGANVLTF. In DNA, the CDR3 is TGTGCCAGCTCAGGAGGGAATCCTGGGGCCAACGTCCTGACTTTC.

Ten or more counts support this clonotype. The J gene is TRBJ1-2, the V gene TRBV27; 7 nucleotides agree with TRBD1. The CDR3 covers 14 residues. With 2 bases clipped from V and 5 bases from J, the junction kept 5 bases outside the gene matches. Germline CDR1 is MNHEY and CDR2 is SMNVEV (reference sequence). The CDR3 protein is CASSLKGGLYGYTF. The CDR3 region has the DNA TGTGCCAGCAGTTTAAAAGGGGGCCTTTATGGCTACACCTTC.

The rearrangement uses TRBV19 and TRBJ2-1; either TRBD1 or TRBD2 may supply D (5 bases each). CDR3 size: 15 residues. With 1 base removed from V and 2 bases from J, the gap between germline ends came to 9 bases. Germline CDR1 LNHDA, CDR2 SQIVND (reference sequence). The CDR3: CASSIGGPTYNEQFF. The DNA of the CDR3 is TGTGCCAGTAGTATAGGGGGACCGACCTACAATGAGCAGTTCTTC.

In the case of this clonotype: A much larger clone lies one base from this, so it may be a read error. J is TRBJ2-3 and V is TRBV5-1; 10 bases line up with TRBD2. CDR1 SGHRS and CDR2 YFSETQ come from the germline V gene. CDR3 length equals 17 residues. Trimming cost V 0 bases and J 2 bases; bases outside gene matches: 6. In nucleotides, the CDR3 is TGCGCCAGCAGCTTGGTAGCTAGCGGGGGCCTCACAGATACGCAGTATTTT. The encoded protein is CASSLVASGGLTDTQYF.

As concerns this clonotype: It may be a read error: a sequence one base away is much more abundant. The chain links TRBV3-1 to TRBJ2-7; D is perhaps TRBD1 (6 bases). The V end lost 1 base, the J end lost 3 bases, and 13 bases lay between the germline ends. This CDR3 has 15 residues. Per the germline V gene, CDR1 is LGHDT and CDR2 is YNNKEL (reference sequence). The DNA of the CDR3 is TGTGCCAGCAGCCAAGGAGGTAGGGGGAACTACGAGCAGTACTTC. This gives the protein CASSQGGRGNYEQYF.

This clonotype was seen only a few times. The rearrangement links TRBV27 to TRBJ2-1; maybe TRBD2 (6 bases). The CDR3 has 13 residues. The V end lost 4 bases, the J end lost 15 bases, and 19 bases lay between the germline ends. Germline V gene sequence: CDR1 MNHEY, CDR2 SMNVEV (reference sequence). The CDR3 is CASSSKGLPLLFF. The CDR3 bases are TGTGCCAGCAGTTCCAAAGGACTACCACTTTTGTTCTTC.

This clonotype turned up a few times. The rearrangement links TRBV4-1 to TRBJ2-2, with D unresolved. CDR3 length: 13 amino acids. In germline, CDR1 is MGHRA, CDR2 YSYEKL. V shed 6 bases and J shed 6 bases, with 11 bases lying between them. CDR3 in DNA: TGCGCCAGCAGACCACCCGAGGCCGGGGAGCTGTTTTTT. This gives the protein CASRPPEAGELFF.

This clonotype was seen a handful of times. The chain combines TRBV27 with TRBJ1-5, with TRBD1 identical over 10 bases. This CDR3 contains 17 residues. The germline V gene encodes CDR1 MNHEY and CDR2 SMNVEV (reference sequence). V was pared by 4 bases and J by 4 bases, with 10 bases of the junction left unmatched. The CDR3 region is CASSSHRDRGDNQPQHF. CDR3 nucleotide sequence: TGTGCCAGCAGTTCACATCGGGACAGGGGCGATAATCAGCCCCAGCATTTT.

The DNA for the CDR3 is TGTGCCAGCGGGGCCAATGAGCAGTTCTTC. Protein: CASGANEQFF. V is TRBV6-1 and J is TRBJ2-1, with a weak D call TRBD1 (5 bases). Deletions cut 8 bases from V and 6 bases from J, with 5 bases between. The CDR3 runs to 10 residues. Germline CDR1 reads MNHNS; CDR2 reads SASEGT.

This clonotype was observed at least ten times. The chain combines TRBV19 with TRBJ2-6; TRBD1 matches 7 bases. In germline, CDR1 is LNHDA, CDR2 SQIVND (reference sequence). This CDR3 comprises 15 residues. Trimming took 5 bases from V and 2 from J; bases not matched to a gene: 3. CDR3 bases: TGTGCCAGTAGTGAAGGACAGGCTGGGGCCAACGTCCTGACTTTC. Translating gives CASSEGQAGANVLTF.

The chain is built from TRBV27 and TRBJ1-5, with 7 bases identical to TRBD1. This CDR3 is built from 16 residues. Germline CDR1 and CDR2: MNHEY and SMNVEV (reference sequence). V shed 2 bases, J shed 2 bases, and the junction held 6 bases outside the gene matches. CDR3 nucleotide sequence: TGTGCCAGCAGTTTACGAGGGGGCGCGGGCAATCAGCCCCAGCATTTT. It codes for CASSLRGGAGNQPQHF.

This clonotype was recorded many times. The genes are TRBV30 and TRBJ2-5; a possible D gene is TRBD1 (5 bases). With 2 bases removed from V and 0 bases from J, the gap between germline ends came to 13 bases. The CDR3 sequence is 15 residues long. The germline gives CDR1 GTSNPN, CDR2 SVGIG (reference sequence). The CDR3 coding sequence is TGTGCCTGGAGTTCTCCCAGGGCCGACCAAGAGACCCAGTACTTC. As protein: CAWSSPRADQETQYF.

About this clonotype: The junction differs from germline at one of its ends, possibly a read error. The DNA of the CDR3 is TGTGCCGGCAGTCTGTCCTTGTCCGAATCCGCTGGAAACACCATATATTTT. Amino acids: CAGSLSLSESAGNTIYF. V gene TRBV27 combines with J gene TRBJ1-3; D is unclear. In germline, CDR1 is MNHEY, CDR2 SMNVEV (reference sequence). This CDR3 comprises 17 residues.

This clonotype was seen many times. The CDR3 bases are TGCGCCAGCAGCCTAGGGACCCCCAGGGATGAGCAGTTCTTC. It translates to CASSLGTPRDEQFF. This chain links TRBV5-1 with TRBJ2-1; TRBD1 or TRBD2 may be the D gene (5 bases each). Trimming took off 4 bases at V and 8 bases at J, with 16 bases between the two ends. This CDR3 region has 14 residues. Germline loops: CDR1 SGHRS, CDR2 YFSETQ.

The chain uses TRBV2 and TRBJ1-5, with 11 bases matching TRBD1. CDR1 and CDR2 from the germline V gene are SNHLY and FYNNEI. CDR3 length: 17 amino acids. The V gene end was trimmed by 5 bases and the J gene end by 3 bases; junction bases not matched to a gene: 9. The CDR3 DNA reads TGTGCCAGCAGTTTGTCCGGGACAGGGGGAGACAATCAGCCCCAGCATTTT. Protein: CASSLSGTGGDNQPQHF.

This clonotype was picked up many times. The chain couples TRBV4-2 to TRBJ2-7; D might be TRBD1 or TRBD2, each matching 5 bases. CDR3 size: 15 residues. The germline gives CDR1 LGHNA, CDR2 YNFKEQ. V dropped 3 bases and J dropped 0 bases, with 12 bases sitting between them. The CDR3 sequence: CASSQDRDGSYEQYF. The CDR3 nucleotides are TGTGCCAGCAGCCAGGACCGGGACGGCTCCTACGAGCAGTACTTC.

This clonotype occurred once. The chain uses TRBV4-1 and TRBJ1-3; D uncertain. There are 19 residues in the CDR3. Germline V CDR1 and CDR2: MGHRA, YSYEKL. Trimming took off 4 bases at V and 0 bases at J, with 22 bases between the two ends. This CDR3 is CASSRYPPVGGYSGNTIYF. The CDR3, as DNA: TGCGCCAGCAGCCGGTACCCCCCGGTGGGTGGCTACTCTGGAAACACCATATATTTT.